A single sample is the source of the 8 T cell receptor beta chains below, sequenced in a study of cytomegalovirus exposure and HLA in healthy donors. 60 Vbeta and 13 Jbeta primers were used in PCR. Some clones are missing from TCRdb's copy, which holds only in-frame ones; the method was immunoSEQ multiplex PCR. The sample holds some 130,000 clones, nearly 80% seen once. The sample comprised PBMCs. All receptors come from a man aged 25 to 40 in good health and CMV-seronegative.

The V gene is TRBV10-3, the J gene TRBJ1-2; D remains ambiguous. The germline V and J ends were trimmed by 7 bases and 5 bases, with 14 bases remaining between them. This CDR3 has 13 residues. CDR1 ENHRY and CDR2 SYGVKD come from the germline V gene. In nucleotides, the CDR3 is TGTGCCATCACTGGAGACGTCGATTATGGCTACACCTTC. Translated, it gives CAITGDVDYGYTF.

This clone has more than one count but fewer than ten. The gene calls are TRBV4-3 and TRBJ1-3, with D tentatively TRBD1 (6 bases). This CDR3 has 19 amino acids. The V gene lost 0 bases and the J gene lost 3 bases, with 21 bases spanning the gap. Germline-derived CDR1 and CDR2 are LGHNA and YSLEER. The CDR3: CASSQDLFKLGAGGNTIYF. As DNA, the CDR3 is TGCGCCAGCAGCCAAGACCTATTCAAACTGGGGGCAGGTGGAAACACCATATATTTT.

This rearrangement joins TRBV27 to TRBJ2-7; 7 nucleotides line up with TRBD1. There are 15 residues in the CDR3. V was clipped by 2 bases and J by 2 bases; unmatched bases: 6. Per germline, CDR1 MNHEY and CDR2 SMNVEV (reference sequence). DNA of the CDR3: TGTGCCAGCAGTTTAGCCTTGGGACAGACCTACGAGCAGTACTTC. This sequence encodes CASSLALGQTYEQYF.

The rearrangement uses TRBV6-6 and TRBJ1-1; TRBD1 is a possible D gene (5 bases). The CDR3 has 15 amino acids. V lost 2 bases and J 11 bases, leaving 21 bases between the germline ends. Germline lookup yields CDR1 MNHNY and CDR2 SVGAGI (reference sequence). The CDR3 loop reads CASSYGFGGAPPAFF. The CDR3 DNA sequence: TGTGCCAGCAGTTACGGGTTTGGCGGGGCGCCACCGGCTTTCTTT.

This clone was counted between two and nine times. This chain connects TRBV6-6 to TRBJ1-1; D remains ambiguous. CDR3 length: 15 amino acids. Germline values: CDR1 MNHNY, CDR2 SVGAGI (reference sequence). Trimming took off 4 bases at V and 0 bases at J, with 12 bases between the two ends. DNA of the CDR3: TGTGCCAGCAGTTTCACTAACCCTCTGAACACTGAAGCTTTCTTT. Amino acids: CASSFTNPLNTEAFF.

This CDR3 is CASSFLGDSGANVLTF. CDR3 DNA sequence: TGCGCCAGCAGCTTCTTAGGGGACTCTGGGGCCAACGTCCTGACTTTC. The V call is TRBV5-1, the J call TRBJ2-6, with a tentative D call TRBD1 (5 bases). Germline CDR1 is SGHRS and CDR2 is YFSETQ. The CDR3 has 16 amino acids. Trimming cost V 2 bases and J 0 bases, with 9 bases left between them.

The genes are TRBV30 and TRBJ1-2; tentatively, D is TRBD1 (5 bases). Trimming removed 4 bases at V and 2 bases at J, with 8 bases between. This CDR3 spans 12 amino acids. Germline V lookup: CDR1 GTSNPN, CDR2 SVGIG (reference sequence). CDR3 in DNA: TGTGCCTGGACCGACAGCAACTATGGCTACACCTTC. It yields the protein CAWTDSNYGYTF.

In this sample, this clone turned up once. The gene calls are TRBV30 and TRBJ2-1, with 12 bases fitting TRBD2. In germline, CDR1 is GTSNPN, CDR2 SVGIG (reference sequence). With V trimmed by 1 base and J by 8 bases, 6 bases remained unmatched. CDR3 size: 15 residues. This CDR3 reads CAWSATSGRRYEQFF. The CDR3 nucleotides are TGTGCCTGGAGTGCCACTAGCGGGAGGAGGTATGAGCAGTTCTTC. Supplemented by reference TRBV30 and TRBJ2-1, the full variable domain reads SQTIHQWPATLVQPVGSPLSLECTVEGTSNPNLYWYRQAAGRGLQLLFYSVGIGQISSEVPQNLSASRPQDRQFILSSKKLLLSDSGFYLCAWSATSGRRYEQFFGPGTRLTVL.